Below are 21 T cell receptor beta chains sequenced from a single sample in a study of shared clonotypes between healthy human individuals. Sequenced by immunoSEQ multiplex PCR; TCRdb stores in-frame clones only, minus some. The sample contains approximately 2.1 million clones, approximately 95% of which appear only once. Material for sequencing was naive CD4+ T cells from PBMCs. Noted subset: CD45RA+ positively selected. The receptors shown here come from a man aged 18 to 35 in good health. Some clones in this sample may be carry-over from other donors' samples.

The chain joins TRBV5-4 to TRBJ2-5, with D tentatively TRBD1 or TRBD2 (5 bases each). Germline V gene data show CDR1 as SGHNT and CDR2 as YYREEE (reference sequence). V lost 7 bases and J lost 4, with 23 bases in between. The CDR3 loop spans 16 amino acids. The CDR3: CASQQPGRLKGETQYF. CDR3 in DNA: TGTGCCAGCCAACAACCAGGGAGATTGAAAGGAGAGACCCAGTACTTC. Drawing the rest from reference TRBV5-4 and TRBJ2-5, the complete variable domain is ETGVTQSPTHLIKTRGQQVTLRCSSQSGHNTVSWYQQALGQGPQFIFQYYREEENGRGNFPPRFSGLQFPNYSSELNVNALELDDSALYLCASQQPGRLKGETQYFGPGTRLLVL.

This clone occurred a few times. The identical CDR3 is also encoded by other nucleotide sequences in the sample. The chain couples TRBV6-1 to TRBJ1-1, with TRBD1 matching 8 bases. The V gene's germline CDR1 is MNHNS and CDR2 SASEGT. There are 14 residues in the CDR3. The J segment lost 1 base and the V segment lost 7 bases, leaving 5 bases of the junction unmatched. The CDR3 DNA follows: TGTGCCAGCACCCCCGGGACAGGGAACACTGAAGCTTTCTTT. It is translated as CASTPGTGNTEAFF.

The genes are TRBV23-1 and TRBJ1-2; D uncertain. TRBV23-1 is placed among ORFs of uncertain function. This CDR3 has 15 residues. V was pared by 7 bases and J by 2 bases, with 17 bases between. CDR3 DNA: TGCGCCAGCACTCTAAACGCGTTCCCCAACTATGGCTACACCTTC. Encoded protein: CASTLNAFPNYGYTF.

This rearrangement joins TRBV5-1 to TRBJ1-5; D is uncertain. This CDR3 is built from 16 residues. Germline-derived CDR1 and CDR2 are SGHRS and YFSETQ. Trimming stripped 3 bases from V and 2 bases from J, with 15 bases between. This CDR3 is CASSYHWGSGNQPQHF. In DNA, the CDR3 is TGCGCCAGCAGCTACCACTGGGGTTCGGGCAATCAGCCCCAGCATTTT.

The chain links TRBV19 to TRBJ2-1; D not resolved. Germline assignment: CDR1 LNHDA and CDR2 SQIVND (reference sequence). Trimming left V 3 bases short and J 0 bases short, with 9 bases between. The CDR3 has 15 amino acids. As DNA, the CDR3 is TGTGCCAGTAGTATTACAGTCAGCTCCTACAATGAGCAGTTCTTC. It yields the protein CASSITVSSYNEQFF.

This chain uses TRBV11-3 with TRBJ2-2; tentative D call: TRBD1 (6 bases). Germline CDR1 is SGHNT and CDR2 is YENEEA. V shed 0 bases and J shed 3 bases, with 14 bases lying between them. The CDR3 is 17 amino acids. The CDR3 sequence: CASSLDGWQGHTGELFF. For the CDR3, the DNA is TGTGCCAGCAGCTTAGACGGGTGGCAGGGGCACACCGGGGAGCTGTTTTTT.

The CDR3 nucleotides read TGTGCCAGCAGCCCGGGACTAGCGGGAGGGAGGCAGTACTTC. This gives the protein CASSPGLAGGRQYF. V gene TRBV7-2 combines with J gene TRBJ2-7; TRBD2 matches 16 bases. V was pared by 5 bases and J by 9 bases, with 4 bases of the junction left unmatched. This CDR3 region has 14 residues. CDR1 SGHTA and CDR2 FQGNSA come from the germline V gene.

J is TRBJ2-5 and V is TRBV12-5; possibly TRBD2 for D (6 bases). The CDR3 is 17 residues long. Deletions cut 1 base from V and 1 base from J, with 16 bases between. The germline CDR1 and CDR2 sequences are LGHNT and FRNRAP. CDR3 residues: CASGLGNMAGLQETQYF. As DNA, the CDR3 is TGTGCTAGTGGTTTGGGGAATATGGCGGGGCTCCAAGAGACCCAGTACTTC.

V is TRBV9 and J is TRBJ1-2, with D maybe TRBD1 (5 bases). This CDR3 comprises 15 residues. The ends were cut back, 0 bases at V and 4 bases at J, with 13 bases in the middle. The germline V gene encodes CDR1 SGDLS and CDR2 YYNGEE. CDR3 residues: CASSVEDLGGYGYTF. The CDR3 region has the DNA TGTGCCAGCAGCGTAGAAGACCTTGGGGGCTATGGCTACACCTTC.

V and J are TRBV5-1 and TRBJ2-7; perhaps TRBD1 as D (6 bases). Germline loops: CDR1 SGHRS, CDR2 YFSETQ. This CDR3 comprises 15 residues. Deletions cut 4 bases from V and 5 bases from J, with 19 bases between. The CDR3 region is CASSPHREGGDEQYF. The DNA of the CDR3 is TGCGCCAGCAGCCCGCACAGGGAAGGGGGAGACGAGCAGTACTTC.

This clone has only a few counts. The chain combines TRBV28 with TRBJ1-1; no firm D call. The CDR3 is made up of 14 amino acids. Germline assignment: CDR1 MDHEN and CDR2 SYDVKM. Between the trimmed V and J ends, which lost 8 bases and 1 base, there was a span of 14 bases. The CDR3 DNA sequence: TGTGCCAGCGGACCCTTAAAGCAGAACACTGAAGCTTTCTTT. Protein sequence: CASGPLKQNTEAFF.

The chain links TRBV5-1 to TRBJ2-5; D possibly uses TRBD1 or TRBD2 (6 bases each). Germline assignment: CDR1 SGHRS and CDR2 YFSETQ. The ends were cut back, 5 bases at V and 5 bases at J, with 19 bases in the middle. The CDR3 contains 15 residues. CDR3 in amino acids: CASSLRRGSLETQYF. The DNA for the CDR3 is TGCGCCAGCAGTCTCCGGAGGGGGAGTCTTGAGACCCAGTACTTC.

Only one count was recorded for this clone. This CDR3 is CATSSHRGLARNEQFF. CDR3 nucleotide sequence: TGTGCCACCAGCTCCCATCGGGGACTAGCGAGGAATGAGCAGTTCTTC. The rearrangement joins TRBV15 to TRBJ2-1; 10 positions match TRBD2. V lost 5 bases, J lost 7 bases, and 11 bases stayed unmatched. The CDR3 loop spans 16 amino acids. The V gene's germline CDR1 is LNHNV and CDR2 YYDKDF (reference sequence).

The chain employs TRBV7-9 and TRBJ2-3, with TRBD2 identical over 15 bases. In germline, CDR1 is SEHNR, CDR2 FQNEAQ (reference sequence). This CDR3 is 17 amino acids long. V gave up 4 bases and J gave up 4 bases; unmatched junction bases: 6. The DNA for the CDR3 is TGTGCCAGCAGCTCCTGGACTAGCGGGAGGGTGTCAGATACGCAGTATTTT. It is translated as CASSSWTSGRVSDTQYF.

This clone was found a few times. Other DNA sequences in this specimen translate into the identical CDR3. This sequence joins TRBV5-1 and TRBJ2-7; D is ambiguous. The ends were cut back, 0 bases at V and 0 bases at J, with 7 bases in the middle. This CDR3 has 14 residues. Germline V CDR1 and CDR2: SGHRS, YFSETQ. Written as DNA, the CDR3 is TGCGCCAGCAGCTTGGGGACGGCCTCCTACGAGCAGTACTTC. It codes for CASSLGTASYEQYF.

V is TRBV6-1 and J is TRBJ1-1; 8 bases fit TRBD1. With V trimmed by 4 bases and J by 0 bases, 4 bases remained unmatched. The CDR3 is 15 amino acids. Germline assignment: CDR1 MNHNS and CDR2 SASEGT. The CDR3 loop is CASSVGTGMNTEAFF. The CDR3 nucleotides read TGTGCCAGCAGTGTCGGGACAGGAATGAACACTGAAGCTTTCTTT.

The sample holds a few counts of this clone. The V call is TRBV27, the J call TRBJ1-1; tentatively, D is TRBD1 (5 bases). The V end was cut by 5 bases, the J end by 10 bases, with 11 bases between. The CDR3 has 11 residues. Germline V gives CDR1 MNHEY, CDR2 SMNVEV (reference sequence). The CDR3 spells CASSNGGAAFF. The CDR3 nucleotides read TGTGCCAGCAGTAACGGGGGTGCAGCTTTCTTT.

The chain links TRBV19 to TRBJ2-5, with D maybe TRBD1 (5 bases). The CDR3 runs to 16 residues. CDR1 and CDR2 (germline): LNHDA, SQIVND (reference sequence). Trimming cost V 4 bases and J 1 base, with 16 bases left between them. DNA of the CDR3: TGTGCCAGTAGTACCCTTAGGGCAGGGCTCCAAGAGACCCAGTACTTC. It yields the protein CASSTLRAGLQETQYF.

The chain carries TRBV29-1 and TRBJ2-3; 10 bases are shared with TRBD2. J lost 3 bases, V lost 6 bases, and 3 bases had no gene match. CDR1 and CDR2 from the germline V gene are SQVTM and ANQGSEA. This CDR3 is 13 amino acids long. CDR3: CSVGLADTDTQYF. The CDR3 DNA reads TGCAGCGTCGGACTAGCGGATACAGATACGCAGTATTTT.

This clone occurred once. This chain connects TRBV5-4 to TRBJ1-3, with TRBD1 matching 8 bases. Per the germline V gene, CDR1 is SGHNT and CDR2 is YYREEE (reference sequence). The CDR3 totals 16 residues. The junction had 10 bases not matched to a gene; V was cut back by 4 bases and J by 4 bases. The CDR3 coding sequence is TGTGCCAGCAGCGAAAAACCCGGGACAGGAGGAAACACCATATATTTT. It translates to CASSEKPGTGGNTIYF.

The chain links TRBV28 to TRBJ2-3, with D tentatively TRBD1 (5 bases). V lost 6 bases and J 4 bases, leaving 8 bases between the germline ends. The CDR3 is 12 residues long. Germline V gene lookup returns CDR1 MDHEN and CDR2 SYDVKM. In DNA form, the CDR3 reads TGTGCCAGCAGCGACAGTCCAGATACGCAGTATTTT. Translation gives CASSDSPDTQYF.